This T cell receptor (beta chain) is from a study of blood T cell repertoires in COVID-19. In the study overall: Donors in the United States, Italy and Spain gave samples during acute or convalescent COVID-19. From T cells, B-cell-depleted T cells, or PBMCs came the material, which was cDNA or gDNA.

V shed 0 bases and J 5 bases; nucleotides not matched to a gene: 13. This CDR3 has 19 amino acids. CDR1 and CDR2 (germline): LGHNT, FRNRAP. Authors' analysis steps: Reference gene primer amplification in the assay estimated nucleated cell counts. The method was immunoSEQ multiplex PCR; TCRdb's version includes in-frame clones alone and lacks a portion of them. The V and J calls and clone size were taken over from that table, and D and trimming were inferred from the DNA. The sample yields around 230,000 clones, 80% to 90% seen once. The sequence came from a man in his forties who had recovered from COVID-19. This chain uses TRBV12-5 with TRBJ2-5, with TRBD1 matching 12 bases. The sequenced sample consisted of peripheral blood. CDR3 sequence (DNA): TGTGCTAGTGGTTTGGTCGGACTAACCGGGACAGGGGGCGCGGAGACCCAGTACTTC. Amino acid sequence: CASGLVGLTGTGGAETQYF.